This T cell receptor (beta chain) derives from a study of cytomegalovirus exposure and HLA in healthy donors. The study, taken as a whole, reports: Researchers catalogued approximately 170 TCR beta chains as cytomegalovirus-associated.

With regard to this clone: The antigen remains undetermined.

Both 60 Vbeta primers and 13 Jbeta primers went into the PCR. This table comes from immunoSEQ multiplex PCR, and its TCRdb copy is limited to in-frame clones, with some not included. The sample lists 85,000 to 90,000 clones, about 80% occurring once. The sequenced sample was PBMCs. The source is a man between 25 and 39 years old in good health and CMV-seropositive.

In DNA form, the CDR3 reads TGTGCCAGCAGTTTGGGGACAGGCCTGAACACTGAAGCTTTCTTT. Residues: CASSLGTGLNTEAFF. The gene calls are TRBV27 and TRBJ1-1, with TRBD1 matching over 8 bases. The CDR3 is made up of 15 amino acids. V was pared by 3 bases and J by 0 bases, with 3 bases of the junction left unmatched. Germline V gene sequence: CDR1 MNHEY, CDR2 SMNVEV (reference sequence).